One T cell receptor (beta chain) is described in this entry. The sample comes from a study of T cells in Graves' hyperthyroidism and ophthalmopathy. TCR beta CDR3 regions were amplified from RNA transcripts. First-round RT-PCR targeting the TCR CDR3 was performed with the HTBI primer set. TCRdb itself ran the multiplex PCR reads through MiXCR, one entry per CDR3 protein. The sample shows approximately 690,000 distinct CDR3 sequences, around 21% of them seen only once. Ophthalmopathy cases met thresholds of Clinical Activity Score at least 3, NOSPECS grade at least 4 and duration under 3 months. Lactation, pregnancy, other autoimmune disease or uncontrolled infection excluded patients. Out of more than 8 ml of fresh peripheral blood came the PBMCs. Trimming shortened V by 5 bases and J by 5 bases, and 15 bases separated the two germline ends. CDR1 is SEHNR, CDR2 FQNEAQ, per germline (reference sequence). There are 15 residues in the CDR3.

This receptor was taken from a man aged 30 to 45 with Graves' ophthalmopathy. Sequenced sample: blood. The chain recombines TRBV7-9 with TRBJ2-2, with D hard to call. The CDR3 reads CASSLALVGTGELFF. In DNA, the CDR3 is TGTGCCAGCAGCCTGGCGCTAGTCGGAACCGGGGAGCTGTTTTTT.